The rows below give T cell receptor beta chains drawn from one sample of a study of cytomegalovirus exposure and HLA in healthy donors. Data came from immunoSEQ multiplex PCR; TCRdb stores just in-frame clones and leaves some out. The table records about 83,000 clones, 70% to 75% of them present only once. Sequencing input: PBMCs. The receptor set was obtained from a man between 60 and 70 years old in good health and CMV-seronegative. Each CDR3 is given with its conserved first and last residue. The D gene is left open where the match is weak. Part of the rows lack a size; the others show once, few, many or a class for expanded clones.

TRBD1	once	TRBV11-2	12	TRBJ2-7	TGTGCCAGCAGCTTAGGGGCCACAGGGGAGTACTTC	CASSLGATGEYF
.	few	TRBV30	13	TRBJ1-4	TGTGCCTGGAGTCCGGACAGAGGTGAAAAACTGTTTTTT	CAWSPDRGEKLFF
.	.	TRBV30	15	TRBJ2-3	TGTGCCTGGAGTGTGGGACACGATACCACAGATACGCAGTATTTT	CAWSVGHDTTDTQYF
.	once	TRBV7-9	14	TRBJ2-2	TGTGCCAGCAGCAGCCCGGTGAACACCGGGGAGCTGTTTTTT	CASSSPVNTGELFF
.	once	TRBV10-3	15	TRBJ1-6	TGTGCCACCTCGTCGGGTCAGGGTCTGGCTTCACCCCTCCACTTT	CATSSGQGLASPLHF
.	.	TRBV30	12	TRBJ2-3	TGTGCCTGGAGTACTAGCACAGATACGCAGTATTTT	CAWSTSTDTQYF
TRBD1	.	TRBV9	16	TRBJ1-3	TGTGCCAGCAGCGCCCCGGACAGGGTATTTGGAAACACCATATATTTT	CASSAPDRVFGNTIYF
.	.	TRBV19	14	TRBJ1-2	TGTGCCAGTAGTAGACAGGAAGCTAACTATGGCTACACCTTC	CASSRQEANYGYTF
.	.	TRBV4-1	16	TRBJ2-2	TGCGCCAGCAGCCTCCGACATAGGGGGAGGGCCGGGGAGCTGTTTTTT	CASSLRHRGRAGELFF
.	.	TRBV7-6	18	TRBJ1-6	TGTGCCAGCAGCCCCCGACTAGGGGCAGGTCTCCGTAATTCACCCCTCCACTTT	CASSPRLGAGLRNSPLHF
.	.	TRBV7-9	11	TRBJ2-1	TGTGCCAGCAGCTTTAACAATGAGCAGTTCTTC	CASSFNNEQFF
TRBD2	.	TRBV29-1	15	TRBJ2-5	TGCAGCGTTGATGGGGCTAGCGGGGTACGAGAGACCCAGTACTTC	CSVDGASGVRETQYF
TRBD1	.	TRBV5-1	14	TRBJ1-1	TGCGCCAGCAGCTCCCAGACAGGGTCCACTGAAGCTTTCTTT	CASSSQTGSTEAFF
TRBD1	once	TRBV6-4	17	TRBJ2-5	TGTGCCAGCACCGACGGGGCAGGGGGTGTCGTCCGAGAGACCCAGTACTTC	CASTDGAGGVVRETQYF
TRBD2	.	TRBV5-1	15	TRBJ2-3	TGCGCCAGCAGGGTATTAGCGGGGGAGAGGGATACGCAGTATTTT	CASRVLAGERDTQYF
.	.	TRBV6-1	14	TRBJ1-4	TGTGCCAGCAGGGCGACTCAGGGTTCGGTAAAACTGTTTTTT	CASRATQGSVKLFF
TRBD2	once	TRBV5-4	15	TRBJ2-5	TGTGCCAGCAGCACCCTAGCGGGGTACCAGGAGACCCAGTACTTC	CASSTLAGYQETQYF
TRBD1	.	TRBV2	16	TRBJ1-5	TGTGCCAGCATCCCTGGGACAGGCTATAGCAATCAGCCCCAGCATTTT	CASIPGTGYSNQPQHF
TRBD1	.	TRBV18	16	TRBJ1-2	TGTGCCAGCTCACCACAGAGGACAGGGCTCTCCATAGGCTACACCTTC	CASSPQRTGLSIGYTF
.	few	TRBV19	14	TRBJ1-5	TGTGCCAGTAGTGCCAGGGAAAGCAATCAGCCCCAGCATTTT	CASSARESNQPQHF
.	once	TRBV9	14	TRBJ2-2	TGTGCCAGCAGCGCCGTCTCGGAGGGCGGGGAGCTGTTTTTT	CASSAVSEGGELFF
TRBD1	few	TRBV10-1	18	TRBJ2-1	TGCGCCACCAGACCGGGACAGGGGACCATCGGATCCTACAATGAGCAGTTCTTC	CATRPGQGTIGSYNEQFF
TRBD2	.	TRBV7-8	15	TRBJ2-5	TGTGCCAGCAGCTCCCCGGCGGGGGGGTCAGGGGCCCAGTACTTC	CASSSPAGGSGAQYF
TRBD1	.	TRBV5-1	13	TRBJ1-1	TGCGCCAGCGGCAGACAGGGGAACACTGAAGCTTTCTTT	CASGRQGNTEAFF
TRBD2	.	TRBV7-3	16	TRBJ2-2	TGTGCCAGCAGCTTAAACGGGAGGGCGCGCGGCGGGGAGCTGTTTTTT	CASSLNGRARGGELFF
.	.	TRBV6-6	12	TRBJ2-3	TGTGCCAGCAGTTACGAGGGGGTTACGCAGTATTTT	CASSYEGVTQYF
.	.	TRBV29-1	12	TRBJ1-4	TGCAGCGTTGATGAGGTCGGGGGAAAACTGTTTTTT	CSVDEVGGKLFF
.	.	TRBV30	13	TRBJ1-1	TGTGCCTGGAGTGTAGCCCGAGGGACTGAAGCTTTCTTT	CAWSVARGTEAFF
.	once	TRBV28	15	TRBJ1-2	TGTGCCAGCAGTTTAGCGGGTATGGGAAACTATGGCTACACCTTC	CASSLAGMGNYGYTF
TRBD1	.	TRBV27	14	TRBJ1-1	TGTGCCAGCAGTTTATCGGGGACAGGGACTGAAGCTTTCTTT	CASSLSGTGTEAFF